One and the same sample provided the 3 T cell receptor beta chains below, sequenced in a study of CD8 T cells in ankylosing spondylitis. One entry per CDR3 protein, called by TCRdb with MiXCR from the 5' RACE reads. The table has hundreds of thousands of distinct CDR3 sequences, roughly 24% seen once. Sequenced sample: blood, either unsorted or a sorted T cell fraction (not recorded which). The receptor set was obtained from a male donor with ankylosing spondylitis or in good health (not recorded which).

The chain uses TRBV25-1 and TRBJ1-6; TRBD1 agrees at 8 bases. The CDR3 extends over 15 amino acids. The germline CDR1 and CDR2 sequences are MGHDK and SYGVNS. Unmatched junction bases numbered 6, after V lost 4 bases and J lost 7 bases. The CDR3 DNA is TGTGCCAGCAGTGCTGACAGGGGAGCAAATTCACCCCTCCACTTT. Amino acid sequence: CASSADRGANSPLHF.

This clonotype was detected a few times. The chain links TRBV20-1 to TRBJ1-2; 7 nucleotides match TRBD1. Germline V lookup: CDR1 DFQATT, CDR2 SNEGSKA (reference sequence). The CDR3 covers 14 residues. V was clipped by 1 base and J by 5 bases; unmatched bases: 7. Here the CDR3 reads CSARVAGGTYGYTF. The CDR3 region has the DNA TGCAGTGCTAGAGTGGCAGGGGGAACTTATGGCTACACCTTC.

There are many counts of this clonotype. The chain uses TRBV20-1 and TRBJ2-2, with 10 bases that match TRBD2. Germline V CDR1 and CDR2: DFQATT, SNEGSKA (reference sequence). V was pared by 3 bases and J by 1 base, with 2 bases of the junction left unmatched. The CDR3 is 15 amino acids. CDR3 region: CSARGLALNTGELFF. The CDR3 DNA sequence: TGCAGTGCTAGGGGACTAGCGCTGAACACCGGGGAGCTGTTTTTT.